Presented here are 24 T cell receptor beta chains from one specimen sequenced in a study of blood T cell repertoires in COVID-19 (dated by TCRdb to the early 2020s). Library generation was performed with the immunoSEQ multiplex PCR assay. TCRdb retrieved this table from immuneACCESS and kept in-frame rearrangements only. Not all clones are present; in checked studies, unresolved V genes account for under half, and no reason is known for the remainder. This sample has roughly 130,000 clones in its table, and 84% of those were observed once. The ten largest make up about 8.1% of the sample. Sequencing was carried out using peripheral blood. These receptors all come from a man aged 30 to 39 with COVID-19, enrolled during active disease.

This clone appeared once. CDR3: CSASGGRVRSSYNEQFF. The CDR3 DNA reads as TGCAGTGCTAGTGGCGGGAGGGTCCGAAGCTCCTACAATGAGCAGTTCTTC. V and J are TRBV20-1 and TRBJ2-1, with 9 bases identical to TRBD2. This CDR3 has 17 amino acids. V was clipped by 3 bases and J by 0 bases; unmatched bases: 9. In germline, CDR1 is DFQATT, CDR2 SNEGSKA (reference sequence).

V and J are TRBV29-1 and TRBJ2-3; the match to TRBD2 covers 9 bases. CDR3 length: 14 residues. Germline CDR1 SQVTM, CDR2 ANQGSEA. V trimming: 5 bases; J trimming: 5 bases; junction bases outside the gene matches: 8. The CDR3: CSVLAGAPLDTQYF. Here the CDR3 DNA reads TGCAGCGTTTTAGCGGGAGCCCCCTTAGATACGCAGTATTTT.

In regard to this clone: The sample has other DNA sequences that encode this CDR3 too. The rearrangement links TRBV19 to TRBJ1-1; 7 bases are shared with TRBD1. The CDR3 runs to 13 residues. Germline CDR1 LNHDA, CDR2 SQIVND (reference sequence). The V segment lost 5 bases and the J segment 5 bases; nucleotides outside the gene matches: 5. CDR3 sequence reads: CASSRPGGTEAFF. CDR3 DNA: TGTGCCAGTAGTCGCCCAGGGGGGACTGAAGCTTTCTTT. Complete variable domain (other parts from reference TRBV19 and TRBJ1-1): DGGITQSPKYLFRKEGQNVTLSCEQNLNHDAMYWYRQDPGQGLRLIYYSQIVNDFQKGDIAEGYSVSREKKESFPLTVTSAQKNPTAFYLCASSRPGGTEAFFGQGTRLTVV.

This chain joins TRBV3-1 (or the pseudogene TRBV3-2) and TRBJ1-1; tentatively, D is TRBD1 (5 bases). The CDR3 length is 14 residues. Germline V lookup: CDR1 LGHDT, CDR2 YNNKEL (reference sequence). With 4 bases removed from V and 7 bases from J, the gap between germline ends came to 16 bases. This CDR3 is CASSPLPGGIEAFF. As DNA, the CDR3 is TGTGCCAGCAGCCCCCTGCCGGGGGGGATTGAAGCTTTCTTT.

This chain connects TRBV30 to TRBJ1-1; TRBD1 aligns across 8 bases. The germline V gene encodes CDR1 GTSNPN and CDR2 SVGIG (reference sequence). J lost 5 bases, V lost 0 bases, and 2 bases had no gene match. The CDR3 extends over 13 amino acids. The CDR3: CAWSVRGRTEAFF. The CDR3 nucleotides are TGTGCCTGGAGTGTCAGGGGGCGAACTGAAGCTTTCTTT.

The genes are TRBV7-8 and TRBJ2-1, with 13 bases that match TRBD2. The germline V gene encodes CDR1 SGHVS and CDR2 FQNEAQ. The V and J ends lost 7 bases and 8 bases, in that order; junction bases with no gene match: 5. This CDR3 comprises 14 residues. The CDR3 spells CASTRTSGRYEQFF. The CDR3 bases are TGTGCCAGCACCCGGACTAGCGGGAGATATGAGCAGTTCTTC.

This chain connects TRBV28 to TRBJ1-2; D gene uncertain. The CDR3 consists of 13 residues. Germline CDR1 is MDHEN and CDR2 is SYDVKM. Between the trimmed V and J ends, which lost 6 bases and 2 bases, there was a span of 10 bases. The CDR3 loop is CASSSGGNYGYTF. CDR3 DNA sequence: TGTGCCAGCAGCTCCGGAGGGAACTATGGCTACACCTTC.

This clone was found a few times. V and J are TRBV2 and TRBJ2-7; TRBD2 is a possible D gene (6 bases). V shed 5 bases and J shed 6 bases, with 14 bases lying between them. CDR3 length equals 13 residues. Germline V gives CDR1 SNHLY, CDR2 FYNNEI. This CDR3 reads CASSKGEGLEQYF. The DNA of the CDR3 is TGTGCCAGCAGTAAGGGTGAGGGACTCGAGCAGTACTTC.

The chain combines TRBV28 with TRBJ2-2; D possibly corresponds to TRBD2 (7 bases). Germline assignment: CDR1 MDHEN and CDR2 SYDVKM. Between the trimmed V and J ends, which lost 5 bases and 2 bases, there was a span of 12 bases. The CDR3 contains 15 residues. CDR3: CASSGGGGNTGELFF. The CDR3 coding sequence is TGTGCCAGCAGTGGGGGAGGGGGTAACACCGGGGAGCTGTTTTTT.

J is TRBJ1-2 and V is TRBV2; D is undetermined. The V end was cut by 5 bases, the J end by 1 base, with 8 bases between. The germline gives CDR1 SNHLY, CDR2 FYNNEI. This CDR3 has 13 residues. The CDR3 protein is CASSRDINYGYTF. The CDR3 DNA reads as TGTGCCAGCAGTAGAGATATTAACTATGGCTACACCTTC.

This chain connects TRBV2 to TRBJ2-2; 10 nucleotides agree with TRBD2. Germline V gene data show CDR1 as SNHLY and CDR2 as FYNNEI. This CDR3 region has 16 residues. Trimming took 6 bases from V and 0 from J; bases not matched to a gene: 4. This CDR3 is CASRSSGGANTGELFF. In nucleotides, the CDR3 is TGTGCCAGCAGGTCTAGCGGGGGTGCGAACACCGGGGAGCTGTTTTTT.

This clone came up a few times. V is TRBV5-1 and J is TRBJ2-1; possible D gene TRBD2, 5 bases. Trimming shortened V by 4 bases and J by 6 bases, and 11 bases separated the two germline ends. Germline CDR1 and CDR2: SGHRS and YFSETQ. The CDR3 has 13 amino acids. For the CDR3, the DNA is TGCGCCAGCAGCCCCCGAGGGCCCAATGAGCAGTTCTTC. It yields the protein CASSPRGPNEQFF.

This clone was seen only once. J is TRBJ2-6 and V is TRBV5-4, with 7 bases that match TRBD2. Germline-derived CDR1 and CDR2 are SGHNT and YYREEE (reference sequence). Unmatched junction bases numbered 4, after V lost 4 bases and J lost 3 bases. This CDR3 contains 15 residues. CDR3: CASSDASGGANVLTF. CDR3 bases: TGTGCCAGCAGCGACGCTAGCGGTGGGGCCAACGTCCTGACTTTC.

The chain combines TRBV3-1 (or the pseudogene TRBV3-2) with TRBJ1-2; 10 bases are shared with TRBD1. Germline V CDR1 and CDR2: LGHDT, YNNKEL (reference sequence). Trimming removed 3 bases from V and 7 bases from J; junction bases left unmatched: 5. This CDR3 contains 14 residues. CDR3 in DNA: TGTGCCAGCAGCCAGAGGACAGGGGGGGGTGGCTACACCTTC. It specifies CASSQRTGGGGYTF.

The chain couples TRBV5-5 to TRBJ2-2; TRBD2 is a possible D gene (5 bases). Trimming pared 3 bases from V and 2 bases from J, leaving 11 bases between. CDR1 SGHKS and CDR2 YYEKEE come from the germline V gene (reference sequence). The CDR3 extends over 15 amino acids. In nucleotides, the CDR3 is TGTGCCAGCAGCTCTGAACTAGTAAACACCGGGGAGCTGTTTTTT. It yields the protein CASSSELVNTGELFF.

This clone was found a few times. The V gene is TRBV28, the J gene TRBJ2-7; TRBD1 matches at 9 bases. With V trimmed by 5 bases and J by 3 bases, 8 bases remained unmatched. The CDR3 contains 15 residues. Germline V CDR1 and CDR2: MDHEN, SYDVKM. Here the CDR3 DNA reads TGTGCCAGCAGTCCTCTGACAGGGGGAAACTACGAGCAGTACTTC. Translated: CASSPLTGGNYEQYF.

For the CDR3, the DNA is TGTGCCAGCAGCCCCAGGTTGCGAGAAAAACTGTTTTTT. Its translation is CASSPRLREKLFF. The genes are TRBV5-6 and TRBJ1-4; D is ambiguous. Germline-derived CDR1 and CDR2 are SGHDT and YYEEEE. V lost 4 bases, J lost 8 bases, and 12 bases lay in between. CDR3 length equals 13 residues.

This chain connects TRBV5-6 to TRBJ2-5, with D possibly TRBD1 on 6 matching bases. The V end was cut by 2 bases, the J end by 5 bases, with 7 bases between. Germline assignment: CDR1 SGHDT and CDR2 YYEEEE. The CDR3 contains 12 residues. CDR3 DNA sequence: TGTGCCAGCAGCTTCCAGGGGGAGACCCAGTACTTC. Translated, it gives CASSFQGETQYF.

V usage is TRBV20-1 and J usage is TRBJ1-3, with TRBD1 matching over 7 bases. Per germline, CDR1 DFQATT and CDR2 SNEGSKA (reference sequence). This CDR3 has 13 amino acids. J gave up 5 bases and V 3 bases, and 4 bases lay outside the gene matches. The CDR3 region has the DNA TGCAGTGCTAGTCCGGGACAGCGAAACACCATATATTTT. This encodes CSASPGQRNTIYF.

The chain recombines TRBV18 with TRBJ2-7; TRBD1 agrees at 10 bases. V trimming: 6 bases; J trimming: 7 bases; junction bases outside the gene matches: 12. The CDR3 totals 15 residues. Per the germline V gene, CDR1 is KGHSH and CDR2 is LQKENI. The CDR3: CASSRGRDRGGEQYF. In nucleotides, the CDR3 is TGTGCCAGCTCCCGGGGACGGGACAGGGGCGGGGAGCAGTACTTC.

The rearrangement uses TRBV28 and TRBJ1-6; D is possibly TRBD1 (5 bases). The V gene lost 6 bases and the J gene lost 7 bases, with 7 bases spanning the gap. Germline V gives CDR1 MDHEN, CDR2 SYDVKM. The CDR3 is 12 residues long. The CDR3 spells CASSSGNSPLHF. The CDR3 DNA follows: TGTGCCAGCAGCTCAGGGAATTCACCCCTCCACTTT.

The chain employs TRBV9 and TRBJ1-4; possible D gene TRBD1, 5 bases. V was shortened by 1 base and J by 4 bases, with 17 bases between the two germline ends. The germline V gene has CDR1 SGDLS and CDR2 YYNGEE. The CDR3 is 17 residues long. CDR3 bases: TGTGCCAGCAGCGTAACCCGCGGGACGGAAGTTAATGAAAAACTGTTTTTT. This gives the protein CASSVTRGTEVNEKLFF. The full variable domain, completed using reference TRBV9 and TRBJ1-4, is DSGVTQTPKHLITATGQRVTLRCSPRSGDLSVYWYQQSLDQGLQFLIQYYNGEERAKGNILERFSAQQFPDLHSELNLSSLELGDSALYFCASSVTRGTEVNEKLFFGSGTQLSVL.

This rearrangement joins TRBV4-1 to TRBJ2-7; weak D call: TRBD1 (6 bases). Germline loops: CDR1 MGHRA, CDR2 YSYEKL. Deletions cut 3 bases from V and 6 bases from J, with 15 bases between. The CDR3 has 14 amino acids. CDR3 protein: CASSQAQGWVEQYF. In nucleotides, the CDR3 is TGCGCCAGCAGCCAGGCACAGGGTTGGGTCGAGCAGTACTTC.

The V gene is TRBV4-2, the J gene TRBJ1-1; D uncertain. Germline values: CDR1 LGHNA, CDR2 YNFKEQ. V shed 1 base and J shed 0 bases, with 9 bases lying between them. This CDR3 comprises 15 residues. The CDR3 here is CASSQVAEMNTEAFF. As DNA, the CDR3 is TGTGCCAGCAGCCAAGTGGCAGAAATGAACACTGAAGCTTTCTTT.